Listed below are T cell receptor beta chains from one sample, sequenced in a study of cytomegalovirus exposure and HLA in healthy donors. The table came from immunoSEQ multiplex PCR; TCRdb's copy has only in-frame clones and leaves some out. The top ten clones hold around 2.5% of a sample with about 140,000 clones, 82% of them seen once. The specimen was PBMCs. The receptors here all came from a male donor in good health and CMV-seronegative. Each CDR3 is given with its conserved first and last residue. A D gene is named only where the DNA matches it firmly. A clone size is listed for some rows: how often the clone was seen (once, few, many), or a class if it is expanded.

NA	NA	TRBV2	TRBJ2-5	TGTGCCGCCCCAGCCGGGGAGACCCAGTACTTC	CAAPAGETQYF
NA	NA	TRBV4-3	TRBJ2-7	TGCGCCAGCAGCCCTTCCAGGGAGGCCTACGAGCAGTACTTC	CASSPSREAYEQYF
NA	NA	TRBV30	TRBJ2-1	TGTGCCTGGAGTGTCCAGGGGTCTCGCTACAATGAGCAGTTCTTC	CAWSVQGSRYNEQFF
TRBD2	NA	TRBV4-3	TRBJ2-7	TGCGCCAGCAGCCAAGATCGGGGGGATTCTGTCGAGCAGTACTTC	CASSQDRGDSVEQYF
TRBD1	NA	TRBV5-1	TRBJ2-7	TGCGCCAGCAGCCCACAGGGACAGGTAACCTACGAGCAGTACTTC	CASSPQGQVTYEQYF
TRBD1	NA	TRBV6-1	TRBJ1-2	TGTGCCAGCGCGGGACAGTTCTATGGCTACACCTTC	CASAGQFYGYTF
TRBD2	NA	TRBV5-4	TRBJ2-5	TGTGCCAGCAGCGGGGGGGGTTATCCGTACTTC	CASSGGGYPYF
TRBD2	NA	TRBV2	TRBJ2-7	TGTGCCAGCAGTTGGACTAGCGGGGACCCTTTGGACGAGCAGTACTTC	CASSWTSGDPLDEQYF
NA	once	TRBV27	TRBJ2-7	TGTGCCAGCAGTTTCGAGGCTTCCTACGAGCAGTACTTC	CASSFEASYEQYF
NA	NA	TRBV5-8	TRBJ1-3	TGTGCCAGCAGCCGGGAGGGGTACTCTGGAAACACCATATATTTT	CASSREGYSGNTIYF